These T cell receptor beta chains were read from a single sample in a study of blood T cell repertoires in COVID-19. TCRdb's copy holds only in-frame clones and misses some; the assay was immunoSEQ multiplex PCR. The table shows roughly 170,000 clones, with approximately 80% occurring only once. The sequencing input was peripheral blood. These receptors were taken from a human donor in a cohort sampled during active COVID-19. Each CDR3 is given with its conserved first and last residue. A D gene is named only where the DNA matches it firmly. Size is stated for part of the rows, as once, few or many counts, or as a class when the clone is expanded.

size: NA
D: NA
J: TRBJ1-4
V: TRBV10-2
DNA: TGCGCCAGCAGTGATTTTTTCGGGACTAATGAAAAACTGTTTTTT
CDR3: CASSDFFGTNEKLFF

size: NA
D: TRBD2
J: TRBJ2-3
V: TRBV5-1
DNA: TGCGCCAGCAGCCCAGGAGGTAGCGGGTACACTAGCACAGATACGCAGTATTTT
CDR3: CASSPGGSGYTSTDTQYF

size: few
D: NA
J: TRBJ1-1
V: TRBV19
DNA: TGTGCCAGTAGTATCGGTCAGGGAACAGGAATGAACACTGAAGCTTTCTTT
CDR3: CASSIGQGTGMNTEAFF

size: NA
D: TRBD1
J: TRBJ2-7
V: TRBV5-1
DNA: TGCGCCAGCAGCTTGGGACAGGGGCTCTCCTACGAGCAGTACTTC
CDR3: CASSLGQGLSYEQYF

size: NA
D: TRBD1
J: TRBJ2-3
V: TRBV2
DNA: TGTGCCAGCAGCAGGGACAGGGGAGATACGCAGTATTTT
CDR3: CASSRDRGDTQYF

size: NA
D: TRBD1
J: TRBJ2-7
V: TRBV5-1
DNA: TGCGCCAGCAGCTTGCAAACAGGGGTAACCTACGAGCAGTACTTC
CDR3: CASSLQTGVTYEQYF

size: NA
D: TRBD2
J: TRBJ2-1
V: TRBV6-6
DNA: TGTGCCAGCAGCCCCGACGGGGAGGGAAGGGGCAATGAGCAGTTCTTC
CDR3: CASSPDGEGRGNEQFF

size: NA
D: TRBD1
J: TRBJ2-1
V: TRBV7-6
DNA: TGTGCCAGCAGCTTAGCGACCCTGGGACAGAACAATGAGCAGTTCTTC
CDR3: CASSLATLGQNNEQFF

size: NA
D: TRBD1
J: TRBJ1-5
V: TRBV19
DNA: TGTGCCAGTAGTATAGGGGGGACAGGTAATCAGCCCCAGCATTTT
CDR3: CASSIGGTGNQPQHF

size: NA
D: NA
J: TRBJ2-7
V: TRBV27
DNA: TGTGCCAGCAGTTTAACCCCGACTCCGACTCTGCACGAGCAGTACTTC
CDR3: CASSLTPTPTLHEQYF

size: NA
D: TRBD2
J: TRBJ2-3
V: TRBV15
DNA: TGTGCCACCAGCAGAGGGCGAGCGGGGGCCCGAACAAATACGCAGTATTTT
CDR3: CATSRGRAGARTNTQYF

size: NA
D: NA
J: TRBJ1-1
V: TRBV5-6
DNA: TGTGCCAGCAGCTTGTCGGGGGGAACTGAAGCTTTCTTT
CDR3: CASSLSGGTEAFF

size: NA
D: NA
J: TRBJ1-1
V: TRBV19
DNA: TGTGCCAGTAGTATAGGGGGGGATTATTTTTTGAACACTGAAGCTTTCTTT
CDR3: CASSIGGDYFLNTEAFF

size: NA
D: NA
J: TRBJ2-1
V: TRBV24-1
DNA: TGTGCCACCCCCCCCCGTGGCGGAGACAATGAGCAGTTCTTC
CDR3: CATPPRGGDNEQFF

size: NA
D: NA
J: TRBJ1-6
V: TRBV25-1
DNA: TGTGCCAGCAGTCCACAGGGTGTTTCACCCCTCCACTTT
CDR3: CASSPQGVSPLHF

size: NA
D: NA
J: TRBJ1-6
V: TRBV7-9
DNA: TGTGCCAGCAGCTTAATGGGGAGTAAGTCCTATAATTCACCCCTCCACTTT
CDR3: CASSLMGSKSYNSPLHF

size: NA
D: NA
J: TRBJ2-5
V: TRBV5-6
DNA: TGTGCCAGCAGCTCTGGACAATTCCAAGAGACCCAGTACTTC
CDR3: CASSSGQFQETQYF

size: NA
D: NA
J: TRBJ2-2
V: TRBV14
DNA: TGTGCCAGCAGCCAAATTCCGGGACAAGCCAACACCGGGGAGCTGTTTTTT
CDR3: CASSQIPGQANTGELFF

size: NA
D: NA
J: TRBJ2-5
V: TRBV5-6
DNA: TGTGCCAGCAGCTTACACCAGGAAGAGCGGGAGACCCAGTACTTC
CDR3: CASSLHQEERETQYF

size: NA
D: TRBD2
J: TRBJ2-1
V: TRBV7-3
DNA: TGTGCCAGCAGCTCCGCCTCTAGCGGGGGACACAATGAGCAGTTCTTC
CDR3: CASSSASSGGHNEQFF

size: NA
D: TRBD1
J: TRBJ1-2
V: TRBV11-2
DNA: TGTGCCAGCAGACCCTGGGGACAGGGGGCACTCTATGGCTACACCTTC
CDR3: CASRPWGQGALYGYTF

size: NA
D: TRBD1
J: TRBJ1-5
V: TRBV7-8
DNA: TGTGCCAGCAGCTACATGGCGGACAGGGGTGATAATAGCAATCAGCCCCAGCATTTT
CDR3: CASSYMADRGDNSNQPQHF

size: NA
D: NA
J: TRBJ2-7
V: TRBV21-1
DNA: TGTGCCAGCAGCAAGAAGCAGGGCTACGAGCAGTACTTC
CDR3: CASSKKQGYEQYF

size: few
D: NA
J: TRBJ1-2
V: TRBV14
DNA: TGTGCCAGCAGCCAAGGAGATAATTATGGCTACACCTTC
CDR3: CASSQGDNYGYTF

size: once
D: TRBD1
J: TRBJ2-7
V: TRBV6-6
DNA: TGTGCCAGCAACGACAGGGGGGTAAGCTCCTACGAGCAGTACTTC
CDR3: CASNDRGVSSYEQYF

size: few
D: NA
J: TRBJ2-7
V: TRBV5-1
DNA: TGCGCCAGCAGCCTGACAGGCAGCTCCTACGAGCAGTACTTC
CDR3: CASSLTGSSYEQYF

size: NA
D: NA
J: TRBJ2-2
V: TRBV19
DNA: TGTGCCAGTAAACTCGCTGCGGGCACCGGGGAGCTGTTTTTT
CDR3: CASKLAAGTGELFF

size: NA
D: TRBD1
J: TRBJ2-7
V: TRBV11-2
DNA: TGTGCCAGCAGCCCTGACCGGGACAGGAGGTACGAGCAGTACTTC
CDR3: CASSPDRDRRYEQYF

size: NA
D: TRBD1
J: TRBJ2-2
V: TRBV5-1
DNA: TGCGCCAGCAGCTTGGAGCAGGGGGAGAGCACCGGGGAGCTGTTTTTT
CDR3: CASSLEQGESTGELFF

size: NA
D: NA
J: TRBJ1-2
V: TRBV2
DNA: TGTGCCAGCAGTGAAGGGCAGGGGAGCTATGGCTACACCTTC
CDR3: CASSEGQGSYGYTF

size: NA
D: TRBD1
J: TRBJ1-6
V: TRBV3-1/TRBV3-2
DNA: TGTGCCAGCAGCCAAGACGGGTTAGGGGACAGAGATTCACCCCTCCACTTT
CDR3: CASSQDGLGDRDSPLHF

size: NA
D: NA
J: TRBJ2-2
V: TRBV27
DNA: TGTGCCAGCAGTTTATCGTGGGTAGCTGTTGAGGGCGGGGAGCTGTTTTTT
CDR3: CASSLSWVAVEGGELFF

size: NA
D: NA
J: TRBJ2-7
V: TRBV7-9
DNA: TGTGCCAGCAGCTTCTGGGGGCGCGGATCCTACGAGCAGTACTTC
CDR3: CASSFWGRGSYEQYF

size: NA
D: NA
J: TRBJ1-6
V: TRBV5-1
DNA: TGCGCCAGCAAGGAGGGGAGCTCCTATAATTCACCCCTCCACTTT
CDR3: CASKEGSSYNSPLHF

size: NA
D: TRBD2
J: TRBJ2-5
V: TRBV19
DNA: TGTGCCAGTAGTAGCGGGACTAGCGGGGTCGGTGAGACCCAGTACTTC
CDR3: CASSSGTSGVGETQYF

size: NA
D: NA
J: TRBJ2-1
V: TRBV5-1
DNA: TGCGCCAGCAGCTTGGTCTTGGGGGCTGCTAACAATGAGCAGTTCTTC
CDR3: CASSLVLGAANNEQFF

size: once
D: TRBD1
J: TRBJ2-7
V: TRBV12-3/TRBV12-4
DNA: TGTGCCAGCAGTTTGGGACAGCCCGGCGAGCAGTACTTC
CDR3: CASSLGQPGEQYF

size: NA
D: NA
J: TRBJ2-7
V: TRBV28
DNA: TGTGCCAGCAGTCCCCCTTCTAGCGTCGAGCAGTACTTC
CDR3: CASSPPSSVEQYF

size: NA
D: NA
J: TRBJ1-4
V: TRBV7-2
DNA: TGTGCCAGCAGGGGATCACAGGGATTCGGACCTAATGAAAAACTGTTTTTT
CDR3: CASRGSQGFGPNEKLFF

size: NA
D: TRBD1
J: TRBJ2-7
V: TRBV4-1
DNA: TGCGCCAGCAGCCAAGGACAGGGAAGCGAGCAGTACTTC
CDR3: CASSQGQGSEQYF

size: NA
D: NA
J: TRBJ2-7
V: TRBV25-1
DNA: TGTGCCAGCAGTGGGGCGTACGAGCAGTACTTC
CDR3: CASSGAYEQYF

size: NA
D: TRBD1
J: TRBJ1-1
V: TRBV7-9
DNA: TGTGCCAGCAGCTTACAGGGGGGAATGAACACTGAAGCTTTCTTT
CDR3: CASSLQGGMNTEAFF

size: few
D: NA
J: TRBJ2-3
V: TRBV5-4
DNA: TGTGCCAGCAGCCAGGACAGTCGGCCAGATACGCAGTATTTT
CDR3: CASSQDSRPDTQYF

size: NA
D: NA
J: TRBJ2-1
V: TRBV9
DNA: TGTGCCAGCAGCCCACCGACTATGCAGAATGAGCAGTTCTTC
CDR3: CASSPPTMQNEQFF

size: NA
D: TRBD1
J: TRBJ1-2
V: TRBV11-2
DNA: TGTGCCAGCAGCTTAGGGCCAGGGGGCAACTATGGCTACACCTTC
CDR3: CASSLGPGGNYGYTF

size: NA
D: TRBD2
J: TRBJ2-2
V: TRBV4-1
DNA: TGCGCCAGCAGCCAAGAGGGGCCTAGCGGGGGTGCCACCGGGGAGCTGTTTTTT
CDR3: CASSQEGPSGGATGELFF

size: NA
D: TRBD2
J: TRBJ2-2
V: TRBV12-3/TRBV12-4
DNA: TGTGCCAGCAGTTTGGGGGGGACCGGGGAGCTGTTTTTT
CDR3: CASSLGGTGELFF

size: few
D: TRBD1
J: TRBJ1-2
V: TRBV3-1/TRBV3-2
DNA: TGTGCCAGCAGCCAGGGAGACAGGGAGGCCTATGGCTACACCTTC
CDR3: CASSQGDREAYGYTF

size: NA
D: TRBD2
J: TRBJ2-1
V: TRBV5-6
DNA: TGTGCCAGCAGCCCCGCGGGGGTCCTTCTCTTCGATGAGCAGTTCTTC
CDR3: CASSPAGVLLFDEQFF

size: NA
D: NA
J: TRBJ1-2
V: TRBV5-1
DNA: TGCGCCAGCAGCCCGAGGACAACCACAAACTATGGCTACACCTTC
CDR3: CASSPRTTTNYGYTF

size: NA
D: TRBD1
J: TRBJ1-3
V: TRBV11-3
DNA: TGTGCCAGCAGCTTAAGCGGGACAGGGGACTTCTTCTCTGGAAACACCATATATTTT
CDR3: CASSLSGTGDFFSGNTIYF

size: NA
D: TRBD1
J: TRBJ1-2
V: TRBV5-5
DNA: TGTGCCAGCAGCCGGACAGGGGGACTGGGGACCTTC
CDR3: CASSRTGGLGTF

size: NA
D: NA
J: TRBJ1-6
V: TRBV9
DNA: TGTGCCAGCAGCGTAGCCGCAGGGGTAAATTCACCCCTCCACTTT
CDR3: CASSVAAGVNSPLHF

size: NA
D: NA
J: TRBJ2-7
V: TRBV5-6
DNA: TGTGCCAGCAGCGGCTTGAGGGCCTACGAGCAGTACTTC
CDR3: CASSGLRAYEQYF

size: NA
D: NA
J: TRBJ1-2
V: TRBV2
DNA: TGTGCCAGCAGTGAAACCCCTGCGGGGGGAAGCTATGGCTACACCTTC
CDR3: CASSETPAGGSYGYTF

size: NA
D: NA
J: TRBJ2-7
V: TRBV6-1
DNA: TGTGCCAGCAGTGAAGCGTTCCGGGGGATTTACGAGCAGTACTTC
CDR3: CASSEAFRGIYEQYF